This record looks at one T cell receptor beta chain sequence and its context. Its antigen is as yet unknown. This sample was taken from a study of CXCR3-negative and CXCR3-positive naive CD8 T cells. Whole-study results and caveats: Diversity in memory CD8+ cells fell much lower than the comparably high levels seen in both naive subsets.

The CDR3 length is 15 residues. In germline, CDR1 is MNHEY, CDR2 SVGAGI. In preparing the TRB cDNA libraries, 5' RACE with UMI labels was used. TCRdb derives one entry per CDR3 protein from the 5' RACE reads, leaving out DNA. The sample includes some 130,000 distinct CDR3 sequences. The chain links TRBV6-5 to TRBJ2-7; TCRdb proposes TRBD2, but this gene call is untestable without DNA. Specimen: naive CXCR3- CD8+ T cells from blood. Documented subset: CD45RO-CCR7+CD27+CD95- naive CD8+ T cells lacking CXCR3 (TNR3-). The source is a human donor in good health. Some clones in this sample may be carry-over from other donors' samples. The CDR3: CASSRRLAGGYEQYF.